These 3 T cell receptor beta chains came from one sample sequenced in a study of OX40 agonist ivuxolimab in advanced cancers. Using immunoSEQ multiplex PCR, the repertoire was profiled, and TCRdb retains in-frame clones only, with some absent. The profile covers about 69,000 clones, with about nine tenths appearing a single time and just over 14% taken by the ten largest. Specimen: CD4+ or CD8+ T cells sorted from blood, collected in a trial of the OX40 agonist ivuxolimab. The receptors derive from an adult with an advanced solid tumor such as melanoma, head and neck, liver or kidney cancer.

The chain links TRBV4-1 to TRBJ2-2; D uncertain. CDR1 and CDR2 (germline): MGHRA, YSYEKL. Trimming stripped 0 bases from V and 3 bases from J, with 5 bases between. The CDR3 is made up of 14 amino acids. The CDR3 loop is CASSQDSYTGELFF. The DNA for the CDR3 is TGCGCCAGCAGCCAAGACAGTTACACCGGGGAGCTGTTTTTT.

With regard to this clone: The sample carries other DNA sequences with the same CDR3. The chain uses TRBV5-6 and TRBJ1-5; D not certain. Germline V gene data show CDR1 as SGHDT and CDR2 as YYEEEE. The ends were cut back, 0 bases at V and 0 bases at J, with 1 base in the middle. The CDR3 totals 13 residues. The DNA for the CDR3 is TGTGCCAGCAGCTTGGGTAGCAATCAGCCCCAGCATTTT. Its translation is CASSLGSNQPQHF.

Concerning this clone: Different DNA sequences within this sample yield the same CDR3. This chain uses TRBV28 with TRBJ2-1; D gene ambiguous. Trimming took off 6 bases at V and 0 bases at J, with 15 bases between the two ends. Germline V lookup: CDR1 MDHEN, CDR2 SYDVKM. The CDR3 spans 16 residues. CDR3 coding DNA: TGTGCCAGCAGCTCAAGGCTAGATAGCTCCTACAATGAGCAGTTCTTC. Translating gives CASSSRLDSSYNEQFF.